The 21 T cell receptor beta chains listed next were all sequenced from one sample in a study of identical twins (dated by TCRdb to 2016 to 2017). Libraries were built with 5' RACE. Sequencing took place on an Illumina HiSeq 2000. In-frame beta chains were kept once TCRdb had trimmed the public reads at Q25 with fastp and called clones with MiXCR. Each record represents a unique CDR3 protein, reported with the most common genes and DNA among its rows. A total of about 1.7 million distinct CDR3 sequences appear in this sample, about 31% of them only once. The top ten hold less than 0.35% of the sample. The material sequenced was cord blood. These receptors were taken from a newborn girl in good health.

This clonotype was counted ten times or more. The CDR3 loop is CAISELAGDNEQFF. The CDR3 nucleotides read TGTGCCATCAGTGAGCTAGCGGGAGACAATGAGCAGTTCTTC. This chain links TRBV10-3 with TRBJ2-1; 10 bases agree with TRBD2. Germline CDR1 ENHRY, CDR2 SYGVKD. This CDR3 is 14 amino acids long. V lost 2 bases, J lost 5 bases, and 0 bases stayed unmatched.

The J gene is TRBJ2-3, the V gene TRBV2; D is undetermined. Germline-derived CDR1 and CDR2 are SNHLY and FYNNEI. Trimming shortened V by 2 bases and J by 1 base, and 13 bases separated the two germline ends. The CDR3 consists of 16 residues. The CDR3, as DNA: TGTGCCAGCAGTGAACTGGGCCCCCGAGGCACAGATACGCAGTATTTT. It yields the protein CASSELGPRGTDTQYF.

This clonotype was seen more than once but under ten times. The chain employs TRBV3-1 and TRBJ2-1; possibly TRBD2 for D (6 bases). The V gene lost 2 bases and the J gene lost 6 bases, with 23 bases spanning the gap. The CDR3 totals 18 residues. The germline V gene encodes CDR1 LGHDT and CDR2 YNNKEL (reference sequence). CDR3 bases: TGTGCCAGCAGCCAAATTGCAACGGGGGACCCTTGGAGCAATGAGCAGTTCTTC. Its translation: CASSQIATGDPWSNEQFF.

The CDR3 DNA is TGTGCCAGCAGTTTATCACAGGGGGCACGCTACACCTTC. Amino acids: CASSLSQGARYTF. V and J are TRBV27 and TRBJ1-2; 9 bases match TRBD1. J was trimmed by 9 bases and V by 0 bases; bases with no gene match: 2. Germline loops: CDR1 MNHEY, CDR2 SMNVEV (reference sequence). The CDR3 length is 13 residues.

This clonotype has just a few counts. V usage is TRBV29-1 and J usage is TRBJ2-5; 9 bases align to TRBD1. The length of the CDR3 is 13 residues. Unmatched junction bases numbered 0, after V lost 1 base and J lost 3 bases. CDR1 is SQVTM and CDR2 is ANQGSEA in the germline V gene. CDR3 in DNA: TGCAGCGTTGAAGGGACAGGGGAAGAGACCCAGTACTTC. Translated: CSVEGTGEETQYF.

This clonotype was recorded a few times. J is TRBJ1-6 and V is TRBV21-1; TRBD1 reflects the table's D call only, with no check against the DNA. TRBV21-1 is a pseudogene. This CDR3 is built from 17 residues. In DNA, the CDR3 is TGTGCCAGCAGCAAAAGTGTTCCTGGGACAGGGCTTTCACCCCTCCACTTT. It codes for CASSKSVPGTGLSPLHF.

CDR3 sequence: CSASDLIGGPGEQYF. The CDR3 DNA follows: TGCAGTGCTAGCGATTTGATCGGGGGGCCTGGCGAGCAGTACTTC. The chain carries TRBV20-1 and TRBJ2-5; D is possibly TRBD2 (7 bases). The end of the DNA fits TRBJ2-7 better, so the J call may be wrong. The CDR3 sequence is 15 residues long. CDR1 is DFQATT and CDR2 is SNEGSKA in the germline V gene (reference sequence).

There are a few counts of this clonotype. The chain employs TRBV12-3 or TRBV12-4 and TRBJ1-1; D might be TRBD1 (5 bases). V was pared by 6 bases and J by 4 bases, with 27 bases between. The CDR3 contains 18 residues. For the CDR3, the DNA is TGTGCCAGCAGCCCGCCTGACAGCCCTATGAAGGGGAGCACTGAAGCTTTCTTT. It codes for CASSPPDSPMKGSTEAFF.

The rearrangement links TRBV28 to TRBJ2-3; TRBD1 matches at 8 bases. Per the germline V gene, CDR1 is MDHEN and CDR2 is SYDVKM. V dropped 5 bases and J dropped 0; count of bases not matched to a gene: 10. The CDR3 totals 17 residues. This CDR3 reads CASSSGTGVDSTDTQYF. CDR3 sequence (DNA): TGTGCCAGCAGTAGTGGGACAGGAGTTGATAGCACAGATACGCAGTATTTT.

This clonotype was counted between two and nine times. CDR3 bases: TGTGCCAGCAGTTATCCCCTGGGCCTCGGATACTATGGCTACACCTTC. Translation gives CASSYPLGLGYYGYTF. V is TRBV27 and J is TRBJ1-2; no clear D. Trimming removed 4 bases from V and 3 bases from J, with 18 bases in between. Germline V gives CDR1 MNHEY, CDR2 SMNVEV (reference sequence). The CDR3 length is 16 residues.

Remarks on this clonotype: A much larger clonotype is one base distant, so this may be a read error. The chain uses TRBV6-5 and TRBJ2-5; no clear D. The length of the CDR3 is 14 residues. Germline CDR1 reads MNHEY; CDR2 reads SVGAGI. The V and J ends lost 0 bases and 3 bases respectively, with 8 bases between them. The CDR3 sequence: CASSYSVGKETQYF. The CDR3 DNA reads TGTGCCAGCAGTTACTCGGTCGGAAAAGAGACCCAGTACTTC.

This clonotype has a count of ten or more. The V gene is TRBV9, the J gene TRBJ2-1; D is possibly TRBD2 (6 bases). This CDR3 has 15 residues. The V gene lost 0 bases and the J gene lost 0 bases, with 7 bases spanning the gap. In germline, CDR1 is SGDLS, CDR2 YYNGEE. The DNA of the CDR3 is TGTGCCAGCAGCGTAGGTAGCGGCTCCTACAATGAGCAGTTCTTC. It specifies CASSVGSGSYNEQFF.

This clonotype has just a few counts. The rearrangement joins TRBV15 to TRBJ1-4; 10 bases map to TRBD1. V shed 5 bases and J 6 bases; nucleotides not matched to a gene: 3. Germline V gives CDR1 LNHNV, CDR2 YYDKDF (reference sequence). This CDR3 is built from 14 residues. CDR3 sequence reads: CATSYGTGDEKLFF. CDR3 coding DNA: TGTGCCACCAGCTACGGGACAGGGGATGAAAAACTGTTTTTT.

J is TRBJ1-1 and V is TRBV27; the D is unclear. Germline V gene data show CDR1 as MNHEY and CDR2 as SMNVEV (reference sequence). The CDR3 totals 16 residues. Deletions cut 5 bases from V and 2 bases from J, with 18 bases between. CDR3 residues: CASSLLRPLTNTEAFF. The DNA of the CDR3 is TGTGCCAGCAGTCTGCTTCGACCGCTAACCAACACTGAAGCTTTCTTT.

This chain links TRBV2 with TRBJ2-7, with 9 bases matching TRBD2. The CDR3 extends over 14 amino acids. Trimming cost V 7 bases and J 0 bases; bases outside gene matches: 4. Germline V gene data show CDR1 as SNHLY and CDR2 as FYNNEI. The CDR3 bases are TGTGCCAGCACCGGACTAGCGAGCTCCTACGAGCAGTACTTC. Protein product: CASTGLASSYEQYF.

This clonotype has a count of ten or more. The rearrangement uses TRBV9 and TRBJ1-2; D is unresolved. Germline CDR1 reads SGDLS; CDR2 reads YYNGEE. The CDR3 contains 14 residues. V lost 0 bases and J lost 4, with 10 bases in between. This CDR3 is CASSVAIGSYGYTF. The CDR3 coding sequence is TGTGCCAGCAGCGTAGCTATCGGAAGCTATGGCTACACCTTC.

In its sample, this clonotype was seen a few times. The chain is built from TRBV14 and TRBJ2-5; D possibly corresponds to TRBD2 (6 bases). Germline-derived CDR1 and CDR2 are SGHDN and FVKESK. The CDR3 loop spans 16 amino acids. Trimming took off 0 bases at V and 2 bases at J, with 13 bases between the two ends. CDR3 amino acids: CASSQDLLRGQETQYF. DNA for the CDR3: TGTGCCAGCAGCCAAGACCTCCTTCGGGGGCAAGAGACCCAGTACTTC.

The sample holds a few counts of this clonotype. The chain couples TRBV29-1 to TRBJ2-3; D could derive from TRBD1 or TRBD2 (6 bases each). Germline V gene lookup returns CDR1 SQVTM and CDR2 ANQGSEA. The CDR3 runs to 17 residues. Between the trimmed V and J ends, which lost 6 bases and 3 bases, there was a span of 25 bases. The CDR3 spells CSVLGHRGRMGTDTQYF. For the CDR3, the DNA is TGCAGCGTGCTGGGACATAGGGGGAGGATGGGGACAGATACGCAGTATTTT.

This clonotype was observed a handful of times. The chain carries TRBV11-2 and TRBJ2-7; 9 nucleotides line up with TRBD1. The germline CDR1 and CDR2 sequences are SGHAT and FQNNGV. V lost 3 bases, J lost 6 bases, and 9 bases stayed unmatched. The CDR3 extends over 15 amino acids. CDR3 sequence: CASSLHRGLLSEQYF. DNA for the CDR3: TGTGCCAGCAGCTTGCACAGGGGGCTCCTAAGCGAGCAGTACTTC.

The chain uses TRBV24-1 and TRBJ2-3, with D tentatively TRBD1 (6 bases). The CDR3 length is 13 residues. V dropped 10 bases and J dropped 2 bases, with 12 bases sitting between them. Germline values: CDR1 KGHDR, CDR2 SFDVKD. The CDR3 coding sequence is TGTGCCACTGAGGGACAAGCCACAGATACGCAGTATTTT. Its protein is CATEGQATDTQYF.

The chain is built from TRBV27 and TRBJ2-3; D possibly corresponds to TRBD2 (7 bases). In germline, CDR1 is MNHEY, CDR2 SMNVEV (reference sequence). The CDR3 consists of 14 residues. This CDR3 reads CTTWGGLSTDTQYF. As DNA, the CDR3 is TGTACCACCTGGGGGGGCCTTAGCACAGATACGCAGTATTTT.